The 18 T cell receptor beta chains reported below all come from one sample, sequenced in a study of T cells after yellow fever vaccination. In TCRdb, the 5' RACE reads were re-called with MiXCR into one record per CDR3 protein. Of some 30,000 distinct CDR3 sequences listed, around 4.3% are singletons. The sequences come from CD8+ T cells sorted from PBMCs, collected 5 days after the yellow fever booster vaccination. The origin of the receptors is a young man who received the YFV17D yellow fever vaccine.

In this sample, this clonotype turned up many times. The chain links TRBV12-3 or TRBV12-4 to TRBJ1-1; D ambiguous. Trimming cost V 6 bases and J 4 bases, with 6 bases left between them. The CDR3 runs 11 residues. The CDR3 spells CASRLSTEAFF. For the CDR3, the DNA is TGTGCCAGCAGGTTAAGCACTGAAGCTTTCTTT.

The V call is TRBV4-2, the J call TRBJ2-1; 16 positions agree with TRBD2. The CDR3 sequence is 20 residues long. Germline loops: CDR1 LGHNA, CDR2 YNFKEQ. With V trimmed by 0 bases and J by 6 bases, 11 bases remained unmatched. The CDR3: CASSQDGTSGRAGVGNEQFF. DNA of the CDR3: TGTGCCAGCAGCCAAGATGGGACTAGCGGGAGGGCCGGCGTTGGCAATGAGCAGTTCTTC.

This clonotype has a count of ten or more. V usage is TRBV4-3 and J usage is TRBJ2-7; 10 bases fit TRBD1. This CDR3 comprises 17 residues. Germline V gives CDR1 LGHNA, CDR2 YSLEER. J lost 2 bases, V lost 0 bases, and 7 bases had no gene match. The CDR3: CASSQDWAGQGTYEQYF. CDR3 DNA sequence: TGCGCCAGCAGCCAAGATTGGGCGGGACAGGGGACCTACGAGCAGTACTTC.

In its sample, this clonotype was seen many times. The chain couples TRBV12-3 or TRBV12-4 to TRBJ2-3; D is possibly TRBD2 (6 bases). Trimming took off 7 bases at V and 2 bases at J, with 13 bases between the two ends. The CDR3 contains 14 residues. CDR3 loop: CASILGLPTDTQYF. CDR3 nucleotides: TGTGCCAGCATCCTGGGACTGCCCACAGATACGCAGTATTTT.

The table lists this clonotype with many counts. V usage is TRBV29-1 and J usage is TRBJ2-5; D is uncertain. Germline V gives CDR1 SQVTM, CDR2 ANQGSEA. The CDR3 is made up of 14 amino acids. The V gene lost 0 bases and the J gene lost 5 bases, with 13 bases spanning the gap. Here the CDR3 reads CSVEEATLGETQYF. CDR3 nucleotide sequence: TGCAGCGTTGAAGAGGCAACATTAGGGGAGACCCAGTACTTC.

This clonotype was found many times. The rearrangement uses TRBV5-1 and TRBJ2-1; TRBD2 aligns across 9 bases. V shed 7 bases and J 4 bases; nucleotides not matched to a gene: 6. The CDR3 loop spans 14 amino acids. CDR1 and CDR2 (germline): SGHRS, YFSETQ. Here the CDR3 reads CASRAGGGYNEQFF. The CDR3 DNA is TGCGCCAGCCGAGCGGGAGGAGGGTACAATGAGCAGTTCTTC.

This clonotype was seen repeatedly, ten times or more. This chain joins TRBV15 and TRBJ2-1; perhaps TRBD1 as D (5 bases). Trimming stripped 1 base from V and 0 bases from J, with 13 bases between. The CDR3 contains 17 residues. The germline gives CDR1 LNHNV, CDR2 YYDKDF (reference sequence). The CDR3 DNA reads TGTGCCACCAGCAGAGTCCAGGGTTCGATCTCCTACAATGAGCAGTTCTTC. Its translation is CATSRVQGSISYNEQFF.

This clonotype was picked up many times. The chain couples TRBV6-5 to TRBJ2-7; no firm D call. V was trimmed by 3 bases and J by 7 bases, leaving 16 bases between them. CDR1 and CDR2 (germline): MNHEY, SVGAGI. The CDR3 is 14 residues long. In DNA form, the CDR3 reads TGTGCCAGCAGTTATGAGGCTGCCCCTAGGGAGCAGTACTTC. This codes for CASSYEAAPREQYF.

Many counts were recorded for this clonotype. V gene TRBV5-1 combines with J gene TRBJ2-1; 11 bases map to TRBD2. Germline V lookup: CDR1 SGHRS, CDR2 YFSETQ. With 3 bases clipped from V and 10 bases from J, the junction kept 12 bases outside the gene matches. The CDR3 totals 16 residues. The CDR3 nucleotides are TGCGCCAGCAGCTCAGTAACTAGCGGGAGTGTAGGGGAGCAGTTCTTC. This sequence encodes CASSSVTSGSVGEQFF.

The table lists this clonotype with many counts. The genes are TRBV15 and TRBJ2-1, with 9 bases aligning to TRBD2. The CDR3 runs 15 residues. CDR1 and CDR2 from the germline V gene are LNHNV and YYDKDF (reference sequence). V shed 4 bases, J shed 4 bases, and the junction held 5 bases outside the gene matches. The CDR3 DNA is TGTGCCACCAGCAAAGAGCGGGGGGTATACAATGAGCAGTTCTTC. Protein: CATSKERGVYNEQFF.

This clonotype came up many times. The chain has TRBV12-3 or TRBV12-4 and TRBJ2-7; the D is unclear. V lost 2 bases to trimming and J lost 4 bases, with 9 bases between them. The CDR3 is 13 residues long. CDR3 DNA sequence: TGTGCCAGCAGTTTAACCCGGCCTTACGAGCAGTACTTC. Residues: CASSLTRPYEQYF.

Ten or more counts support this clonotype. V usage is TRBV11-2 and J usage is TRBJ2-1; 8 nucleotides match TRBD2. The CDR3 covers 13 residues. Germline V gene sequence: CDR1 SGHAT, CDR2 FQNNGV. After removal of 8 bases from V and 8 bases from J, the junction contained 8 bases not matched to a gene. CDR3 DNA: TGTGCCAGCCTGCGGAGCGGGAGCGATGAGCAGTTCTTC. Encoded protein: CASLRSGSDEQFF.

This clonotype was found many times. The gene calls are TRBV20-1 and TRBJ2-3; D not certain. V shed 5 bases and J shed 2 bases, with 11 bases lying between them. Germline V gene data show CDR1 as DFQATT and CDR2 as SNEGSKA (reference sequence). The CDR3 covers 13 residues. The CDR3 bases are TGCAGTGCTGAAGACGACTCCACAGATACGCAGTATTTT. It codes for CSAEDDSTDTQYF.

This clonotype was observed at least ten times. The V gene is TRBV2, the J gene TRBJ2-3, with D unclear. The CDR3 is 10 residues long. The germline V gene encodes CDR1 SNHLY and CDR2 FYNNEI. CDR3 sequence: CATSTDTQYF. CDR3 in DNA: TGTGCTACTTCCACAGATACGCAGTATTTT.

This clonotype was observed at least ten times. This chain uses TRBV12-3 or TRBV12-4 with TRBJ2-7, with a possible D match to TRBD1 (5 bases). This CDR3 has 13 residues. The V gene lost 1 base and the J gene lost 6 bases, with 10 bases spanning the gap. As DNA, the CDR3 is TGTGCCAGCAGTTTAGATCTAGGGGCCGAGCAGTACTTC. Encoded protein: CASSLDLGAEQYF.

The sample holds many counts of this clonotype. The rearrangement joins TRBV5-1 to TRBJ2-1; D might be TRBD1 (5 bases). The CDR3 extends over 13 amino acids. V gave up 4 bases and J gave up 4 bases, with 9 bases separating them. Germline-derived CDR1 and CDR2 are SGHRS and YFSETQ. The CDR3 region is CASSAGNYNEQFF. In nucleotides, the CDR3 is TGCGCCAGCAGCGCAGGGAATTACAATGAGCAGTTCTTC.

This clonotype was found many times. J is TRBJ2-6 and V is TRBV12-3 or TRBV12-4; D gene unclear. The CDR3 loop spans 12 amino acids. V was clipped by 6 bases and J by 8 bases, with 8 bases between them. DNA of the CDR3: TGTGCCAGCAGCCCCCTTCCCAACGTCCTGACTTTC. It specifies CASSPLPNVLTF.

This clonotype was counted many times. J is TRBJ2-2 and V is TRBV10-3, with 7 bases that match TRBD2. CDR1 ENHRY and CDR2 SYGVKD come from the germline V gene. The CDR3 is 14 amino acids. With 6 bases clipped from V and 3 bases from J, the junction kept 4 bases outside the gene matches. The CDR3 loop is CAIRGRGDTGELFF. CDR3 DNA sequence: TGTGCCATCAGAGGGAGGGGAGACACCGGGGAGCTGTTTTTT.